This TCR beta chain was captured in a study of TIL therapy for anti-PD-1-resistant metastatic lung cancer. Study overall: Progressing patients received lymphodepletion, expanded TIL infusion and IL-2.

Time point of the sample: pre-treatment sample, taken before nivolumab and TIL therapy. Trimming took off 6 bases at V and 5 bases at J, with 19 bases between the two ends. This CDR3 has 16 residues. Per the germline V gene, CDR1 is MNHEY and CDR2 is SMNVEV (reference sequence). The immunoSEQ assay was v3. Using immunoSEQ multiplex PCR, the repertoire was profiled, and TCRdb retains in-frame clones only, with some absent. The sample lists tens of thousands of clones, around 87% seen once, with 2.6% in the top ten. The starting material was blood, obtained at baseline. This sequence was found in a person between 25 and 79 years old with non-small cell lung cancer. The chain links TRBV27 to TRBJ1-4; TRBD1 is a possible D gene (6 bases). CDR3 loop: CASSSYGDKGNEKLFF. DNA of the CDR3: TGTGCCAGCAGCTCATACGGGGACAAGGGAAATGAAAAACTGTTTTTT.